The 13 T cell receptor beta chains in this list originate from one sample, sequenced in a study of post-analysis software for immune sequencing data. Study results and caveats: TRBV segments more frequent in patients than in controls numbered a few and included TRBV5-6, TRBV5-1 and TRBV20-1.

These TCRs are of unknown antigen specificity. Tagging with unique molecular identifiers was a feature of the TCR beta cDNA libraries. TCRdb processed the PCR reads anew with MiXCR; each CDR3 protein has one entry. The repertoire has about 500,000 distinct CDR3 sequences, approximately 46% of them found once; the top ten carry about an eighth. The specimen was blood. Source of these receptors: a girl aged 5 to 17 with multiple sclerosis.

The rearrangement uses TRBV7-2 and TRBJ2-7; maybe TRBD2 (6 bases). V was clipped by 5 bases and J by 6 bases, with 20 bases between them. This CDR3 has 15 residues. Germline-derived CDR1 and CDR2 are SGHTA and FQGNSA. CDR3: CASSPIGTGTGEQYF. The CDR3, as DNA: TGTGCCAGCAGCCCGATCGGGACCGGGACTGGCGAGCAGTACTTC.

This sequence joins TRBV7-2 and TRBJ2-7; D may be TRBD2 (6 bases). Germline values: CDR1 SGHTA, CDR2 FQGNSA. The CDR3 spans 14 residues. Trimming left V 7 bases short and J 6 bases short, with 19 bases between. The CDR3 protein is CASTGQSTEGEQYF. The CDR3 DNA reads TGTGCCAGCACTGGTCAAAGCACGGAGGGCGAGCAGTACTTC.

The chain has TRBV12-3 or TRBV12-4 and TRBJ2-1; 8 bases line up with TRBD2. V gave up 7 bases and J gave up 0 bases; unmatched junction bases: 5. The CDR3 loop spans 15 amino acids. For the CDR3, the DNA is TGTGCCAGCATCAGCGGGGGAAGCTCCTACAATGAGCAGTTCTTC. Its translation: CASISGGSSYNEQFF.

The V and J genes are TRBV6-1 and TRBJ1-2; weak D call: TRBD1 (6 bases). CDR1 MNHNS and CDR2 SASEGT come from the germline V gene. The CDR3 extends over 14 amino acids. Trimming left V 3 bases short and J 4 bases short, with 12 bases between. CDR3 loop: CASSDLRQAYGYTF. CDR3 DNA: TGTGCCAGCAGTGACCTAAGACAGGCCTATGGCTACACCTTC.

This clonotype turned up a few times. This rearrangement joins TRBV5-1 to TRBJ2-7, with 10 bases fitting TRBD2. The trim removed 0 bases at V and 1 base at J, leaving 4 bases unmatched. Germline V CDR1 and CDR2: SGHRS, YFSETQ. This CDR3 comprises 16 residues. DNA for the CDR3: TGCGCCAGCAGCTTGGAATTTAGCGGGAGGTCCTACGAGCAGTACTTC. This gives the protein CASSLEFSGRSYEQYF. Complete variable domain (other parts from reference TRBV5-1 and TRBJ2-7): KAGVTQTPRYLIKTRGQQVTLSCSPISGHRSVSWYQQTPGQGLQFLFEYFSETQRNKGNFPGRFSGRQFSNSRSEMNVSTLELGDSALYLCASSLEFSGRSYEQYFGPGTRLTVT.

This clonotype was observed a few times. This rearrangement joins TRBV4-1 to TRBJ2-3, with 13 positions matching TRBD2. J was trimmed by 6 bases and V by 6 bases; bases with no gene match: 6. This CDR3 has 15 amino acids. CDR1 MGHRA and CDR2 YSYEKL come from the germline V gene. The CDR3, as DNA: TGCGCCAGCAGGTGGACTAGCGGGAGCTCCGATACGCAGTATTTT. Amino acid sequence: CASRWTSGSSDTQYF.

The chain joins TRBV9 to TRBJ1-6; no reliable D call. Looked up from germline, CDR1 is SGDLS and CDR2 is YYNGEE. The CDR3 covers 14 residues. V lost 0 bases, J lost 7 bases, and 8 bases lay in between. CDR3 sequence (DNA): TGTGCCAGCAGCGTAGCGGGAGGAAATTCACCCCTCCACTTT. Amino acids: CASSVAGGNSPLHF.

This clonotype was detected only a few times. This chain links TRBV5-1 with TRBJ2-5, with D perhaps matching TRBD2 (6 bases). The CDR3 has 14 amino acids. The V end was cut by 4 bases, the J end by 5 bases, with 15 bases between. CDR1 and CDR2 from the germline V gene are SGHRS and YFSETQ. Here the CDR3 DNA reads TGCGCCAGCAGCGGGGACGGGGGAATGGAGACCCAGTACTTC. It yields the protein CASSGDGGMETQYF.

This clonotype has just a few counts. The chain links TRBV12-3 or TRBV12-4 to TRBJ2-7; D is undetermined. V was pared by 0 bases and J by 2 bases, with 11 bases between. This CDR3 is 15 amino acids long. The CDR3 reads CASSLAGPRAYEQYF. The CDR3 nucleotides are TGTGCCAGCAGTTTAGCAGGGCCCCGAGCCTACGAGCAGTACTTC.

The chain employs TRBV12-3 or TRBV12-4 and TRBJ2-3, with 12 bases identical to TRBD2. This CDR3 region has 15 residues. The V and J ends lost 6 bases and 5 bases, in that order; junction bases with no gene match: 6. CDR3 coding DNA: TGTGCCAGCAGCCAACTAGCGGGAGGATTAGATACGCAGTATTTT. Residues: CASSQLAGGLDTQYF.

The chain uses TRBV7-9 and TRBJ2-7, with 7 bases that match TRBD2. Germline V gives CDR1 SEHNR, CDR2 FQNEAQ (reference sequence). This CDR3 region has 15 residues. With 3 bases clipped from V and 2 bases from J, the junction kept 7 bases outside the gene matches. This chain's CDR3 is CASSLGGRRTYEQYF. DNA of the CDR3: TGTGCCAGCAGCTTGGGGGGGAGGAGGACCTACGAGCAGTACTTC.

This clonotype was detected only once. The J gene is TRBJ1-5, the V gene TRBV12-3 or TRBV12-4, with TRBD1 identical over 8 bases. V gave up 3 bases and J gave up 9 bases; unmatched junction bases: 7. The CDR3 has 14 amino acids. The CDR3 loop reads CASSFGDRGLPQHF. The CDR3 region has the DNA TGTGCCAGCAGTTTTGGAGACAGGGGATTGCCCCAGCATTTT.

The rearrangement links TRBV3-1 to TRBJ2-2; 11 bases align to TRBD2. This CDR3 is 18 amino acids long. Germline V CDR1 and CDR2: LGHDT, YNNKEL (reference sequence). Trimming cost V 3 bases and J 3 bases; bases outside gene matches: 9. In DNA, the CDR3 is TGTGCCAGCAGCCATCGAAGACTAGCGGGATTATACACCGGGGAGCTGTTTTTT. Translating it yields CASSHRRLAGLYTGELFF.